This TCR beta chain is drawn from a study of T cells in Graves' hyperthyroidism and ophthalmopathy. Turning to the study itself: At initial diagnosis, before any treatment had begun, peripheral blood was obtained.

This clonotype was seen more than once but under ten times. With a duration under 2 months, the hyperthyroidism was newly diagnosed in patients aged 18 to 65. When hyperthyroidism was first diagnosed, the blood sample was taken, preceding any ophthalmopathy symptoms. Researchers took RNA transcripts and amplified the TCR beta CDR3 regions from them. The TCR CDR3 was amplified in a first-round RT-PCR using the HTBI primer set. TCRdb redid the calling of the multiplex PCR reads with MiXCR, one entry per CDR3 protein. The repertoire holds some 380,000 distinct CDR3 sequences, about 13% seen once, with around 21% in the top ten. The V gene's germline CDR1 is GTSNPN and CDR2 SVGIG (reference sequence). V lost 1 base and J lost 0, with 7 bases in between. This CDR3 has 14 residues.

The genes are TRBV30 and TRBJ2-4; no clear D. Sequenced material: blood. This clonotype originated in a man between 25 and 39 years old with Graves' hyperthyroidism that later progressed to Graves' ophthalmopathy. The CDR3: CAWSARIAKNIQYF. The CDR3 DNA follows: TGTGCCTGGAGTGCTAGAATAGCCAAAAACATTCAGTACTTC.